The T cell receptor (beta chain) under discussion was sequenced for a study of regulatory T cells in long-lasting Graves disease (dated by TCRdb to the early 2020s). Regarding the study in general: Newly diagnosed Graves' disease patients had taken antithyroid drugs for less than 3 months. The study was registered as a clinical trial and conducted in China. TCR sequencing covered some 13 persistent and roughly 20 newly diagnosed Graves' disease patients, some 33 samples in total. Patients with persistent Graves' disease were compared with patients with newly diagnosed Graves' disease using TCR sequencing and RNA sequencing of peripheral blood. What the authors observed across the whole study: Sequencing and analysis were limited to the TCR beta chain. Only peripheral blood was studied, because thyroid tissue, the primary lesion, was inaccessible. Compared with newly diagnosed patients, persistent Graves' disease patients had lower TCR Shannon entropy and fewer highly expanded clones, which suggests clonal expansion. Preferential use of TRBV28, TRBJ1-2 and TRBJ2-5 was observed in persistent disease, whereas TRBV20-1 and TRBJ2-1 were favored in newly diagnosed disease. The authors noted that the small sample size was a limitation that may lower accuracy. Patients with persistent disease shared more public clonotypes (around 3,000) than newly diagnosed patients did (roughly 970).

Read against the paper, the sample's time point label means: newly diagnosed GD, antithyroid drugs for less than 3 months. For both TCR sequencing and RNA sequencing, RNA was extracted from PBMCs in TRIzol. Graves' disease was diagnosed according to American Thyroid Association guidelines. The patients came from an endocrinology department in Xi'an, China. From each patient, 7.5 to 9.5 milliliters of peripheral blood was collected into an EDTA anticoagulant tube. PBMCs were isolated by Ficoll Paque Plus density gradient separation without further T cell sorting. An Agilent 2100 Bioanalyzer and agarose gel were used to assess RNA quality, and a NanoDrop 2000 was used to measure RNA concentration. V and J are truncated by 8 bases and 3 bases respectively, leaving an intervening sequence of 14 bases. From the cysteine through the phenylalanine, the CDR3 covers 14 amino acids. Only the CDR3 region is kept as DNA, spanning 42 bases read in frame from base 1. CDR1 and CDR2 are drawn from the germline V gene (reference sequence): LNHDA, SQIVND.

Libraries were made using multiplex PCR. Sequencing relied on an Illumina HiSeq 4000. CDR3 regions were amplified by Arm-PCR with iRepertoire HTBI primers to construct TCR beta libraries. Before sequencing, the PCR products underwent gel purification. On the authors' methods: Gene usage analysis of CDR3 amino acid clonotypes used the 55 to 65 TRBV and fewer than 15 TRBJ segments found across samples. COPE and FqMerger were used to merge the filtered high-quality paired reads into contigs. BLAST was used to align contigs to IMGT TRBV, TRBD and TRBJ reference genes, with CDR3 defined following IMGT. Any clonotype with a frequency above 0.1% was classified as a highly expanded clone. Shannon entropy served as the measure of repertoire diversity, while the Gini coefficient captured V-J evenness. Clonotypes shared by more than one individual were considered public. TCRdb redid the processing of the public reads, applying fastp at Q25 and MiXCR, and retained in-frame beta chains. Rows are unified per CDR3 protein, each entry keeping the most common DNA and genes. These V and J calls are TCRdb output, not the study's own analysis. The sample includes approximately 300,000 distinct CDR3 sequences, with more than 15% observed a single time. The ten largest make up around 36% of the sample.

The sample holds a few counts of this clonotype. Which antigen it targets is not known. It has no much larger one-base neighbor in the sample; base qualities were not kept. This TCR was sampled from a female donor with Graves disease. In this chain, TRBV19 is recombined with TRBJ2-1; 6 matching bases give a weak D call of TRBD1. The starting material was peripheral blood mononuclear cells (PBMCs), obtained at new diagnosis, from a patient treated with antithyroid drugs. The CDR3 reads CASGPRDNYNEQFF. The bases read TGTGCCAGTGGCCCCCGGGACAACTACAATGAGCAGTTCTTC.